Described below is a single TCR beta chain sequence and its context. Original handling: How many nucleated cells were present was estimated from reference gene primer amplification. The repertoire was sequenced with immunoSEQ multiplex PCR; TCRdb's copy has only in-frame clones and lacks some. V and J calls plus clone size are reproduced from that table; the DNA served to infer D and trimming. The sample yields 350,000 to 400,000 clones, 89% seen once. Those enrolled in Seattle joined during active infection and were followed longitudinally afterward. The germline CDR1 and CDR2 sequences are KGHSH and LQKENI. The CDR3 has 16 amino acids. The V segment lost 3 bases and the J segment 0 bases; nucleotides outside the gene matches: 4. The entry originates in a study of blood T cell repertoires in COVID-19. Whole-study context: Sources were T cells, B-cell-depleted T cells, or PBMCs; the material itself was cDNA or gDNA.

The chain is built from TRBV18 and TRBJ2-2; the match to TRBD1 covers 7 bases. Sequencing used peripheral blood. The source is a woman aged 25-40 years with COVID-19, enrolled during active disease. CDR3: CASSPSTGTNTGELFF. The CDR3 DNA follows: TGTGCCAGCTCACCCTCGACAGGGACGAACACCGGGGAGCTGTTTTTT.